The 5 T cell receptor beta chains below were found in one sample sequenced in a study of lymphopenia after photon versus proton radiotherapy. TCRdb keeps only in-frame clones here, not all; method: immunoSEQ multiplex PCR. The sample shows approximately 170,000 clones, roughly nine tenths of them seen only once. The specimen comprised peripheral blood, sampled from a patient treated with photon-based radiotherapy. The receptor source for this set is a man between 50 and 59 years old with gastric cancer.

The chain is built from TRBV28 and TRBJ2-7, with 12 bases that match TRBD2. The V gene end was trimmed by 4 bases and the J gene end by 2 bases; junction bases not matched to a gene: 6. Germline V gene sequence: CDR1 MDHEN, CDR2 SYDVKM. The CDR3 totals 16 residues. CDR3 amino acids: CASSYPLAGGTYEQYF. Written as DNA, the CDR3 is TGTGCCAGCAGTTACCCACTAGCGGGAGGTACCTACGAGCAGTACTTC.

In its sample, this clone was seen a few times. The chain carries TRBV28 and TRBJ2-1; a weak D match, TRBD1 (5 bases). The CDR3 contains 14 residues. Germline CDR1 MDHEN, CDR2 SYDVKM. V was pared by 2 bases and J by 3 bases, with 8 bases between. For the CDR3, the DNA is TGTGCCAGCAGTTTACCGACAGACTACAATGAGCAGTTCTTC. Its translation: CASSLPTDYNEQFF.

This clone showed up just once. The chain has TRBV19 and TRBJ1-1; D may be TRBD1 (5 bases). Germline V lookup: CDR1 LNHDA, CDR2 SQIVND (reference sequence). The CDR3 sequence is 15 residues long. Deletions cut 3 bases from V and 2 bases from J, with 13 bases between. CDR3 region: CASSMGPTSNTEAFF. The CDR3, as DNA: TGTGCCAGTAGTATGGGACCAACATCAAACACTGAAGCTTTCTTT.

The chain joins TRBV7-2 to TRBJ2-7; a possible D gene is TRBD1 (6 bases). The CDR3 length is 16 residues. CDR1 SGHTA and CDR2 FQGNSA come from the germline V gene. Trimming removed 4 bases from V and 2 bases from J, with 18 bases in between. CDR3 coding DNA: TGTGCCAGCAGCTCAGGACGCTACAGGGCCACCTACGAGCAGTACTTC. Translating it yields CASSSGRYRATYEQYF.

The chain is built from TRBV5-5 and TRBJ2-6; D gene uncertain. CDR1 is SGHKS, CDR2 YYEKEE, per germline (reference sequence). V dropped 5 bases and J dropped 0 bases, with 3 bases sitting between them. This CDR3 has 13 residues. CDR3 bases: TGTGCCAGCAGGGGCTCTGGGGCCAACGTCCTGACTTTC. It specifies CASRGSGANVLTF.